This T cell receptor beta chain is drawn from a study of shared clonotypes between healthy human individuals. Whole-study findings and limits: Tissue TCR repertoires likely differ from these blood-only repertoires.

TCRdb keeps only in-frame clones here, not all; method: immunoSEQ multiplex PCR. The repertoire holds under 2,000,000 clones, with approximately 95% as singletons. Only CD45RO-negative cells positively selected for CCR7 counted as naive CD8 cells, so terminally differentiated effector memory CD45RA+ cells were excluded. The donor cohort consisted entirely of Caucasian adults residing in Nashville, Tennessee. The CDR3 spans 16 residues. Germline V gives CDR1 MGHRA, CDR2 YSYEKL. V was clipped by 4 bases and J by 4 bases; unmatched bases: 7. Note on this clone: The antigen is undetermined.

Sequencing was performed on naive CD8+ T cells sorted from blood. V is TRBV4-1 and J is TRBJ1-5; 10 positions match TRBD1. The TCR sequence derives from a man between 18 and 35 years old in good health. The CDR3 reads CASSLEPGQGNQPQHF. The CDR3 nucleotides are TGCGCCAGCAGCCTCGAACCGGGACAGGGGAATCAGCCCCAGCATTTT.